This T cell receptor beta chain was sequenced during a study of blood T cell repertoires in COVID-19. Study overall: The origin of the acute and convalescent COVID-19 samples was the United States, Italy and Spain. PBMCs, B-cell-depleted T cells, or T cells provided the cDNA or gDNA that made up the material.

CDR1 and CDR2 (germline): SGHNT, YYREEE (reference sequence). With V trimmed by 7 bases and J by 4 bases, 14 bases remained unmatched. CDR3 length: 16 amino acids. This table comes from immunoSEQ multiplex PCR, and its TCRdb copy is limited to in-frame clones, with some not included. The repertoire consists of a few hundred thousand clones, with about 88% occurring once and the leading ten covering just under 2%. Source material: peripheral blood. J is TRBJ2-1 and V is TRBV5-4; 7 nucleotides match TRBD2. The clonotype originates from a man aged 25 to 40 with active or convalescent COVID-19. DNA of the CDR3: TGTGCCAGCGCCCTGGGGGGGAGTATGTGGTACAATGAGCAGTTCTTC. It specifies CASALGGSMWYNEQFF.